The rows below give T cell receptor beta chains drawn from one sample of a study of blood T cell repertoires in COVID-19. TCRdb's copy holds only in-frame clones and misses some; the assay was immunoSEQ multiplex PCR. Among some 200,000 clones listed, 80% were seen once. The material sequenced was peripheral blood. These receptors came from a woman in her 70s with acute or convalescent COVID-19. Both conserved end residues are part of each CDR3.

CDR3: CASSLLGLGIHSYNEQFF
V: TRBV28
J: TRBJ2-1

CDR3: CASSQGLAEPSSYEQYF
V: TRBV4-1
J: TRBJ2-7

CDR3: CASSPFQGGTEAFF
V: TRBV2
J: TRBJ1-1

CDR3: CASSSPGQGVYGYTF
V: TRBV7-6
J: TRBJ1-2

CDR3: CASSSDLPSTDTQYF
V: TRBV7-3
J: TRBJ2-3

CDR3: CASRTGLAGAHNEQFF
V: TRBV28
J: TRBJ2-1

CDR3: CASSFPPGQQNEKLFF
V: TRBV28
J: TRBJ1-4

CDR3: CASSFQGAGETQYF
V: TRBV7-3
J: TRBJ2-5

CDR3: CASSLAPGLAVSNEQFF
V: TRBV7-3
J: TRBJ2-1

CDR3: CASSWAGTGGTEAFF
V: TRBV5-1
J: TRBJ1-1

CDR3: CASMGGTSISYEQYF
V: TRBV2
J: TRBJ2-7